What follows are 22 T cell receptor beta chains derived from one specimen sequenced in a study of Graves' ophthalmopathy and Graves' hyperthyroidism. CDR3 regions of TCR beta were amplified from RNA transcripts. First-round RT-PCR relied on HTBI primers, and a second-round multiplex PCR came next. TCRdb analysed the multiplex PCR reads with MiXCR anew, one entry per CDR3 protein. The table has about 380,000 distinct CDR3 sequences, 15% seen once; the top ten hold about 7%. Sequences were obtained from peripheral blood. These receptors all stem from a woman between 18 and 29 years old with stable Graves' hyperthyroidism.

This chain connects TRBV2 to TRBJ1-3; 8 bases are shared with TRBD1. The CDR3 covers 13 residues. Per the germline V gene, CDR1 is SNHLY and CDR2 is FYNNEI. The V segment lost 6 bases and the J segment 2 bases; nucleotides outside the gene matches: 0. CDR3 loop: CASRQGAGNTIYF. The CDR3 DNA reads TGTGCCAGCAGACAGGGGGCTGGAAACACCATATATTTT. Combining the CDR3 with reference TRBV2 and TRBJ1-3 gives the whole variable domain EPEVTQTPSHQVTQMGQEVILRCVPISNHLYFYWYRQILGQKVEFLVSFYNNEISEKSEIFDDQFSVERPDGSNFTLKIRSTKLEDSAMYFCASRQGAGNTIYFGEGSWLTVV.

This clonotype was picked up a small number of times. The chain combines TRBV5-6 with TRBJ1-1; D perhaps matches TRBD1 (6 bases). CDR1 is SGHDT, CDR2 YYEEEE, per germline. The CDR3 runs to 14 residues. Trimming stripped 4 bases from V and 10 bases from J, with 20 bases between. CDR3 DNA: TGTGCCAGCAGCATCAGTCCGGGGGCATCTGGAGCTTTCTTT. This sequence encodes CASSISPGASGAFF.

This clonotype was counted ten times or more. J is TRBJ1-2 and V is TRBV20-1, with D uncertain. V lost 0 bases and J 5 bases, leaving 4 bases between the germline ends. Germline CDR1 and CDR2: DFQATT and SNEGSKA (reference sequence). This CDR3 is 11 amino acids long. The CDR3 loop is CSARDGYGYTF. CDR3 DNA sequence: TGCAGTGCTAGAGATGGGTATGGCTACACCTTC.

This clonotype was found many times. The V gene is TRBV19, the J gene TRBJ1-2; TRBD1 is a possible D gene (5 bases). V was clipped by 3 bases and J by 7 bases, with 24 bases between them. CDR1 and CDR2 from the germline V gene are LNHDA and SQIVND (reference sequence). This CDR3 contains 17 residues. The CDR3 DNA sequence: TGTGCCAGTAGTATGTACCCACCGTTAGACAGTAATAGTGGCTACACCTTC. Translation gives CASSMYPPLDSNSGYTF.

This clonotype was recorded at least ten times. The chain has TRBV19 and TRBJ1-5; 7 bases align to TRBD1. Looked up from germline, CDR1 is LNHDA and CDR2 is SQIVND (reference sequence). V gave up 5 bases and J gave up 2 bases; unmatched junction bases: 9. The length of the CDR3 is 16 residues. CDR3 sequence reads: CASSFDSGTGNQPQHF. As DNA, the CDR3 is TGTGCCAGTAGTTTCGATTCCGGGACAGGCAATCAGCCCCAGCATTTT.

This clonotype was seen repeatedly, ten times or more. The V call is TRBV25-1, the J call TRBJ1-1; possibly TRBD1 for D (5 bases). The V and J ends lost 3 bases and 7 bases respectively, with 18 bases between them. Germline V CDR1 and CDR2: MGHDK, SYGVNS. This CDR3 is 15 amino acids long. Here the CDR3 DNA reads TGTGCCAGCAGTGATTATCCCAGCAGGGAAGGTGAAGCTTTCTTT. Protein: CASSDYPSREGEAFF.

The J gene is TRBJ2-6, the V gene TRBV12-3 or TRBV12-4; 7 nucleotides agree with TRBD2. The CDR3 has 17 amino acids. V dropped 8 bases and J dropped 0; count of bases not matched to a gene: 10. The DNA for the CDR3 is TGTGCCAGCGGCTTTAGCGGGTCCCGCTCTGGGGCCAACGTCCTGACTTTC. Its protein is CASGFSGSRSGANVLTF.

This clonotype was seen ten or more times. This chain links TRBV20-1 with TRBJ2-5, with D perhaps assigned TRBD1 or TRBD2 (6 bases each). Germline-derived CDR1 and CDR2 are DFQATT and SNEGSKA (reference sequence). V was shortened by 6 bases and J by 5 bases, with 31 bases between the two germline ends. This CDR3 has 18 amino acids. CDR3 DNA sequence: TGCAGTGCCCCCCCGTCAGCGGGTATTGAGGGGGGACGGGAGACCCAGTACTTC. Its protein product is CSAPPSAGIEGGRETQYF.

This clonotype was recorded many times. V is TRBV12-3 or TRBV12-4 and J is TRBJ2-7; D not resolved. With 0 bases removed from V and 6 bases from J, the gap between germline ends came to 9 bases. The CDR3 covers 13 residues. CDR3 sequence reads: CASSLALGLEQYF. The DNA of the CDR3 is TGTGCCAGCAGTTTAGCGCTTGGGCTCGAGCAGTACTTC.

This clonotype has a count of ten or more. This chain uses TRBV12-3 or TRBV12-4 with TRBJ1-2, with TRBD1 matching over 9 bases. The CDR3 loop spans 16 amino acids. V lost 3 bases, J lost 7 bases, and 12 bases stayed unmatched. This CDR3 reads CASSFGTGPSGGGYTF. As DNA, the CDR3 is TGTGCCAGCAGTTTTGGGACAGGGCCCTCCGGGGGTGGCTACACCTTC.

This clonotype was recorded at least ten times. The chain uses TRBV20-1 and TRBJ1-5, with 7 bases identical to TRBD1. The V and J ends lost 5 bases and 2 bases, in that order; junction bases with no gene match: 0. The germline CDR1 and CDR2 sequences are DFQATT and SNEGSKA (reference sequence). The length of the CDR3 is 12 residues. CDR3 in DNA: TGCAGTGCTGGACAGGGCAATCAGCCCCAGCATTTT. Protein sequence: CSAGQGNQPQHF.

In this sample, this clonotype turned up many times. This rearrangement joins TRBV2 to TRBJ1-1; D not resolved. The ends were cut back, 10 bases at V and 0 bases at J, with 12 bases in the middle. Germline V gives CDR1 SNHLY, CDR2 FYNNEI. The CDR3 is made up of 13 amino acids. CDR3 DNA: TGTGCCAATACCCTCTCCATGAACACTGAAGCTTTCTTT. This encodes CANTLSMNTEAFF.

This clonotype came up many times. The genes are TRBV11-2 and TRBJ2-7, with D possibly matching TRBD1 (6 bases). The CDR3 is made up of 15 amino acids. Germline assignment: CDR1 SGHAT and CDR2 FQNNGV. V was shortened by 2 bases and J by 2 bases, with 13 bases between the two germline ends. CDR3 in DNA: TGTGCCAGCAGCTTATATTCGGACAGAGCCTACGAGCAGTACTTC. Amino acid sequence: CASSLYSDRAYEQYF.

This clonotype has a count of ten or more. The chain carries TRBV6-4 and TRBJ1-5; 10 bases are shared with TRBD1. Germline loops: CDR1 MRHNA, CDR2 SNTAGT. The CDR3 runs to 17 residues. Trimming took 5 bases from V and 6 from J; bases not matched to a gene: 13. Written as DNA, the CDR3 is TGTGCCAGCAGTATTAGTCCCCTGACAGGGGGCGGTCAGCCCCAGCATTTT. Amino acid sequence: CASSISPLTGGGQPQHF.

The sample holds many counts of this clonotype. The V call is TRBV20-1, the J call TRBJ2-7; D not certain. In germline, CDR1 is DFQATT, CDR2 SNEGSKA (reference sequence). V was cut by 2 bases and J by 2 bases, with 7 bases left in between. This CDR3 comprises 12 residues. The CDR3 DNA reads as TGCAGTGCTAGACGTGAAACCTACGAGCAGTACTTC. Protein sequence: CSARRETYEQYF.

This chain's CDR3 is CASSVAGGLNGYTF. The DNA of the CDR3 is TGTGCCAGCAGTGTCGCAGGGGGGCTCAATGGCTACACCTTC. V is TRBV12-3 or TRBV12-4 and J is TRBJ1-2; the match to TRBD1 covers 7 bases. The J segment lost 6 bases and the V segment lost 5 bases, leaving 9 bases of the junction unmatched. This CDR3 contains 14 residues.

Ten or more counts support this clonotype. DNA for the CDR3: TGTGCCAGCAGTAAGGCTTCTGGAAACACCATATATTTT. Translating gives CASSKASGNTIYF. V gene TRBV27 combines with J gene TRBJ1-3; D is undetermined. The CDR3 has 13 amino acids. V gave up 5 bases and J gave up 1 base, with 6 bases separating them. Germline loops: CDR1 MNHEY, CDR2 SMNVEV (reference sequence).

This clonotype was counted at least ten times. CDR3 DNA: TGTGCCAGCAGTGAAGGGACAGGGAACACTGAAGCTTTCTTT. As protein: CASSEGTGNTEAFF. This chain uses TRBV2 with TRBJ1-1; 7 bases agree with TRBD1. The CDR3 has 14 residues. V was pared by 1 base and J by 1 base, with 0 bases of the junction left unmatched. Germline assignment: CDR1 SNHLY and CDR2 FYNNEI.

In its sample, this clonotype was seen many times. The CDR3: CATSRERGNMNTGELFF. The CDR3 coding sequence is TGTGCCACCAGCAGAGAACGGGGGAACATGAACACCGGGGAGCTGTTTTTT. V and J are TRBV15 and TRBJ2-2; D might be TRBD2 (6 bases). This CDR3 is built from 17 residues. V dropped 0 bases and J dropped 1 base, with 12 bases sitting between them. Germline CDR1 and CDR2: LNHNV and YYDKDF (reference sequence).

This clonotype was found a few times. In nucleotides, the CDR3 is TGTGCCAGCAGCTTACGGACAGGGTTTCTCACCGGGGAGCTGTTTTTT. Its protein product is CASSLRTGFLTGELFF. The V call is TRBV11-1, the J call TRBJ2-2; 8 bases line up with TRBD1. Trimming at V came to 2 bases and at J to 4 bases, leaving 6 bases not matched to a gene. CDR3 length equals 16 residues. The germline V gene has CDR1 SGHAT and CDR2 FQDESV (reference sequence). Combining the CDR3 with reference TRBV11-1 and TRBJ2-2 gives the whole variable domain EAEVAQSPRYKITEKSQAVAFWCDPISGHATLYWYRQILGQGPELLVQFQDESVVDDSQLPKDRFSAERLKGVDSTLKIQPAELGDSAMYLCASSLRTGFLTGELFFGEGSRLTVL.

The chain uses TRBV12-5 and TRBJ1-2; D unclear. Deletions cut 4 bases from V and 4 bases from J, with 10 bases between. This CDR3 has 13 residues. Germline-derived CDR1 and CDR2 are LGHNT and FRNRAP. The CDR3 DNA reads TGTGCTAGTGGTTCCGGGGTTTTCTATGGCTACACCTTC. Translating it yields CASGSGVFYGYTF.

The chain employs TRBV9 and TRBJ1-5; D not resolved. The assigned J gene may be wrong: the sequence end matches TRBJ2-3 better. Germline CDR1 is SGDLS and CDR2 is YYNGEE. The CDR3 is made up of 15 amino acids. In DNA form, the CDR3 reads TGTGCCAGCAGCGTAGGGGGATTGTGGGATCAGCCCCAGTATTTT. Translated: CASSVGGLWDQPQYF.